This TCR beta chain was sequenced during a study of blood T cell repertoires in COVID-19. As for the study in general: In each case, the material was cDNA or gDNA derived from T cells, B-cell-depleted T cells, or PBMCs.

Recruits, aged 18 to 89 years, lived in 25 or so US areas. Cohort allocation depended upon clinical history that participants reported. V was trimmed by 5 bases and J by 8 bases, leaving 16 bases between them. CDR3 length equals 14 residues. Germline V lookup: CDR1 SGHTA, CDR2 FQGTGA. Source study methods: It was from reference gene primer amplification that nucleated cell counts were estimated. The protocol was immunoSEQ multiplex PCR, while the TCRdb copy is restricted to in-frame clones and leaves out a portion. The V and J calls and clone size come from that table; D and trimming were worked out from the DNA. Here the sample spans 220,000 or so clones, roughly 88% being singletons.

The V gene is TRBV7-3, the J gene TRBJ2-1; D might be TRBD2 (5 bases). The sample comprised PBMCs or T cells enriched from blood (not recorded which). This TCR came from a woman in her fifties or sixties who had recovered from COVID-19. This CDR3 reads CASSPIGGFHEQFF. As DNA, the CDR3 is TGTGCCAGCAGCCCTATCGGAGGTTTTCATGAGCAGTTCTTC.